This entry features one T cell receptor beta chain sequence. This clonotype was seen repeatedly, ten times or more. This receptor's antigen is unknown. Base-call qualities are not available, and no considerably larger clone is one nucleotide away. The CDR3 has 12 amino acids, counting the end cysteine and phenylalanine. CDR3 DNA only is kept here, 36 bases in frame from base 1. Ends trimmed: V by 5 bases, J by 14 bases; bases unmatched to a gene: 7. To synthesize cDNA, template-switch 5'RACE was performed with a primer carrying a 10-nucleotide random unique molecular identifier so that each TCR transcript was tagged. Every sequencing run yielded over 170 million TCR-beta sequences covering 15-18 subjects. Total RNA was extracted with the RNeasy kit. TCR-beta VDJ regions were amplified with primers for the TCR constant region and the 5'RACE anchor, using the KAPA Real-time Library Amplification kit. A first PCR added sample indexes and Illumina adaptors, after which a second PCR increased the library yield. The roughly 650 bp TCR product was size-selected on a 2% E-gel SizeSelection system after Ampure bead purification. Before pooling, libraries had their quality checked on a Bioanalyzer, their concentration measured with Qubit, and their quantity determined with the Kapa Library Quantification kit. An Illumina HiSeq 2500 sequenced the libraries paired-end 2 x 150 bp. To increase sequence diversity, about 25-30% phiX was spiked into each library pool. In the original analysis: The quality-filtered reads were processed with the UMI-based MiGEC pipeline, whose error correction step removed more than 75% of the raw TCR sequences. IMGT germline references were used for aligning VDJ genes, and each clonotype was defined as a unique CDR3 amino acid sequence together with its V-J genes. Clonal expansion, Shannon diversity and CDR3 relatedness were evaluated with VDJtools (CalcPairwiseDistances, ClusterSamples), while phylogenetic trees were built in CLCbio workbench. Clones with at least 8 unique UMIs were defined as expanded, with this threshold being based on coefficient-of-variation modelling across technical triplicates. TCRdb cleaned the public reads at Q25 with fastp, built clones with MiXCR and kept in-frame beta chains. Merged by CDR3 protein, the rows form single entries marked with the most common genes and DNA. TCRdb, not the authors, supplied the V and J calls. The sample table contains about 45,000 distinct CDR3 sequences; only one count was recorded for about 13% of them. Roughly 10% of the sample lies in the top ten.

The data were obtained in a study of neurological immune-mediated disorders (dated by TCRdb to between 2019 and 2020). About the study as a whole: Peripheral blood TCR-beta repertoires from patients with HTLV-I-associated myelopathy (HAM/TSP), patients with multiple sclerosis, and healthy controls were compared in the study using UMI-based sequencing. Longitudinal samples, technical triplicates and paired sorted CD4+ and CD8+ T-cell subsets, alongside PBMC samples, were included among the approximately 98 TCR-beta libraries. The cohort included about 66 subjects: approximately 15 with HAM/TSP, around 34 with multiple sclerosis, and approximately 20 healthy controls. Longitudinal HAM/TSP donors and healthy donors each had 3 time-points at intervals of about 3-45 months. What the research found in general, with its limitations: No identical CDR3 amino acid sequences were shared among expanded clones across subjects, suggesting private TCR-beta repertoires in all groups. TCR clonal expansion was highest in HAM/TSP patients and lowest in MS patients, with MS patients falling below even healthy controls.

What the time point label conveys for this sample: longitudinal time-point 3. Blood bank volunteers in Maryland, USA served as the healthy controls. Libraries from unsorted PBMCs were made from 2 million PBMCs kept in RNAlater at -80 degrees C until RNA extraction. Peripheral blood was subjected to Ficoll-Hypaque density gradient centrifugation to isolate PBMCs, which were then cryopreserved in liquid nitrogen. The receptor was derived from a man younger than 40 in good health. The rearrangement joined TRBV12-3 or TRBV12-4 to TRBJ1-2, with 11 middle bases fitting TRBD1. Sequenced: PBMCs. The CDR3 region: CASSLGQGVCTF. In nucleotides, the sequence is TGTGCCAGCAGTCTGGGACAGGGGGTTTGTACCTTC.